This T cell receptor (beta chain) stems from a study of blood T cell repertoires in COVID-19 (dated by TCRdb to 2018 to 2020). About the full investigation: Collaborator samples came from the United States, Italy and Spain and covered acute and convalescent phases of COVID-19. Subjects who had been exposed to COVID-19, were actively infected with it, or had recovered from it provided the deeply sampled blood TCRbeta repertoires that made up the dataset. The material from the prospective study consisted of cDNA or gDNA derived from T cells, B-cell-depleted T cells, or PBMCs. The sample metadata nearly always contained a de-identified subject ID, COVID-19 status, age in years and sex. The repertoires were released in a freely available public database meant as a resource for research on the immune response to SARS-CoV-2. Samples came from the ongoing ImmuneRACE study (first 160 participants) plus 1,254 subjects from 6 global collaborators. Where HLA class I and class II types were available, the types were taken from metadata supplied by the sample provider, not from assay-based typing. What the study reported, not specific to this receptor: The amount of clinical and demographic metadata varied by source and participant and was provided uncurated.

Whole blood was collected in K2EDTA tubes by collaborating institutions according to the institutions' own protocols. Collaborator samples were shipped for TCRbeta analysis as frozen whole blood, isolated PBMCs, or DNA extracted from either sample type. Looking up the germline V gene yields CDR1 ENHRY and CDR2 SYGVKD. Relative to germline, V is 8 bases shorter and J is 0 bases shorter, with 12 bases between their ends. The CDR3, from cysteine to phenylalanine, totals 14 residues. Just CDR3 DNA is preserved here, 42 bases in frame from base 1. Notes on this clone: Its cognate antigen has yet to be identified. No clone much larger than this one lies a single base away; base qualities are absent.

TCRbeta CDR3 regions were amplified from genomic DNA by means of the immunoSEQ Assay, a bias-controlled multiplex PCR. Regarding the original processing steps: The number of nucleated cells in each sample was estimated from the amplification of reference gene primers within the assay. To quantify the absolute abundance of each unique TCRbeta CDR3 rearrangement, sequence reads were collapsed and filtered. Productive Simpson clonality was computed per sample as the square root of Simpson's diversity index over productive rearrangements. In TCRdb, the immuneACCESS table is reduced to in-frame sequences with V and J assigned. These tables do not hold every clone; where another copy was compared, an unresolved V gene accounts for under half, and the others remain unexplained. Clone size and the V and J calls come from that table; the DNA yielded D and trimming. Here the sample has roughly 130,000 clones; around nine tenths occur a single time. Under 4.5% of the sample belongs to the ten largest clones.

Sequenced: peripheral blood. The TCR originated in a man aged 45-65 years with active COVID-19. The chain links TRBV10-3 with TRBJ2-3, with the D segment identity uncertain. The base sequence is TGTGCCATCTCCCCGCAGTCTAGCACAGATACGCAGTATTTT. Its amino acids are CAISPQSSTDTQYF.